This is a list of T cell receptor beta chains from one sample in a study of a mutant IDH1 vaccine in newly diagnosed glioma. TCRdb keeps only in-frame clones here, not all; method: immunoSEQ multiplex PCR. The table records approximately 54,000 clones, 65% to 85% of them present only once. The material was PBMCs, obtained from a glioma patient treated with radiotherapy, temozolomide or both. The receptors shown here come from a young man with glioma. Each CDR3 is given with its conserved first and last residue. The order of the fields is J gene, V gene, CDR3 length, D gene, CDR3 protein. A D gene is named only where the DNA matches it firmly.

J: TRBJ1-1
V: TRBV5-1
length: 16
D: TRBD1
CDR3: CASSLGATGRNTEAFF

J: TRBJ1-2
V: TRBV30
length: 11
D: NA
CDR3: CASAKNYGYTF

J: TRBJ2-3
V: TRBV6-5
length: 16
D: NA
CDR3: CASSYWAGGGSDTQYF

J: TRBJ1-2
V: TRBV5-1
length: 16
D: TRBD1
CDR3: CASSSATGGQYYGYTF

J: TRBJ1-3
V: TRBV9
length: 14
D: NA
CDR3: CASSGQRSGNTIYF

J: TRBJ2-1
V: TRBV6-5
length: 14
D: NA
CDR3: CASSYLRSYNEQFF

J: TRBJ2-3
V: TRBV20-1
length: 11
D: NA
CDR3: CSAQRTDTQYF

J: TRBJ2-6
V: TRBV25-1
length: 15
D: NA
CDR3: CASSPEHSGANVLTF

J: TRBJ2-7
V: TRBV5-4
length: 15
D: NA
CDR3: CASSLGQGGSYEQYF

J: TRBJ1-2
V: TRBV6-1
length: 14
D: NA
CDR3: CASSENSANYGYTF

J: TRBJ1-2
V: TRBV5-1
length: 17
D: NA
CDR3: CASSSGFSGPLNYGYTF

J: TRBJ2-7
V: TRBV2
length: 15
D: TRBD2
CDR3: CASKYLAGHSYEQYF

J: TRBJ1-5
V: TRBV6-6
length: 15
D: TRBD1
CDR3: CASTQGGGGNQPQHF

J: TRBJ2-1
V: TRBV2
length: 14
D: NA
CDR3: CASGTTFSYNEQFF

J: TRBJ2-5
V: TRBV7-2
length: 14
D: TRBD1
CDR3: CASSLSGGSETQYF

J: TRBJ1-1
V: TRBV14
length: 16
D: NA
CDR3: CASSEGVSLTGTEAFF

J: TRBJ2-1
V: TRBV4-3
length: 15
D: TRBD1
CDR3: CASSPGTGNYNEQFF

J: TRBJ1-5
V: TRBV2
length: 16
D: NA
CDR3: CASSVQGPYSNQPQHF

J: TRBJ2-6
V: TRBV29-1
length: 15
D: NA
CDR3: CSVFVLGDGANVLTF

J: TRBJ1-1
V: TRBV27
length: 14
D: NA
CDR3: CASSTRMGNTEAFF

J: TRBJ1-5
V: TRBV19
length: 15
D: NA
CDR3: CASSMGTFSNQPQHF

J: TRBJ2-1
V: TRBV12-5
length: 12
D: NA
CDR3: CASGLEIAQQFF